This TCR beta chain derives from a study of shared clonotypes between healthy human individuals (dated by TCRdb to the early 2020s). A note on the overall study: The cohort comprised a couple of women and three men aged 18 to 49 years. For each donor, CD4 naive and CD4 memory were each given three plates, CD8 naive was given two plates, and CD8 memory was given one plate. To estimate repertoire size and how much clonotype sharing occurs between individuals, the study deeply sequenced the blood TCR repertoires of five or six healthy adults. To increase sequencing depth and limit assay-specific biases, TCR repertoire library preparation and sequencing were carried out by different laboratories using diverse techniques. Per donor, leukapheresis produced somewhere between about 0.8 and 9.5 billion PBMCs.

Donors were healthy HIV-negative adults with no recently reported acute infections or vaccinations. All donors were Caucasian adults living in Nashville, Tennessee, USA. CD4+ T cells were enriched by magnetic negative selection; naive cells were then positively selected on CD45RA, and the negative fraction formed the memory subset. Blood was collected by leukapheresis, and PBMCs were isolated by Ficoll-Histopaque density gradient centrifugation and then cryopreserved in liquid nitrogen vapor phase. Analytical flow cytometry was used to check the purity and quantity of every magnetically sorted T cell population. Genomic DNA was isolated from each sorted fraction and quantified by UV absorbance on a Nanodrop 2000c. Remarks on this clone: What antigen it recognizes has not been identified. Nothing much larger sits one base from this clone, and base qualities are not available. The sample contains more than one DNA sequence encoding this CDR3.

The CDR1 and CDR2 encoded by the germline V gene are KGHSH and LQKENI. Deletion took 2 bases off V and 1 base off J, with a span of 11 bases between the germline ends. The CDR3 goes from the cysteine to the phenylalanine over 15 residues. Only the CDR3 portion is preserved as DNA: 45 bases, with reading frame beginning at the first base. What the study reported, not specific to this receptor: Rarefaction of sorted-subset datasets indicated incomplete sequencing despite the large sequencing depth. Pairwise subsampling led to the expectation that sequencing depth would affect the degree of clonotype sharing among donors. Sampling was restricted to blood, and TCR repertoires in tissue are likely to differ from TCR repertoires in blood. Compared with non-shared clonotypes, clonotypes shared by all four sorted-subset donors had higher generation probabilities. Naive subsets generally had larger estimated clonotype richness than memory subsets. Because the study included a small number of donors, the genetic and exposure-history diversity represented was limited. When several donors were compared, the shared fraction of clonotypes was about 5.5% for naive CD4, approximately 3.3% for naive CD8, 2% to 2.5% for memory CD4, and 0.35% to 0.4% for memory CD8.

Using the deep immunoSEQ assay, TCR CDR3 regions were amplified from genomic DNA by multiplex PCR. Extracted genomic DNA from each cell subset was distributed evenly across all wells of several immunoSEQ 96-well plates, and each plate was treated as a replicate. For sorted subsets, roughly 0.2 ug genomic DNA, equal to tens of thousands of T cell genomes, was loaded into each replicate PCR. Purified libraries were measured with a Qubit 3.0 fluorometer, size-checked on a Bioanalyzer 2100, and measured again with the KAPA Library Quantification kit. Each immunoSEQ 96-well plate was sequenced on its own single-read 150-cycle Illumina NextSeq 550 flow cell. Turning to the authors' computational methods: Because only junctional sequences without quality scores were contained in the immunoSEQ output, filtering matching that applied to full-length reads could not be performed. To assign V/J genes and CDR3, sequences were annotated using PyIR, a Python wrapper for IgBLAST v1.9, with IMGT germline references. Reads were filtered out if the reads had weak V/J assignments (E-value above 1e-6), no CDR3, stop codons, out-of-frame junctions, or ambiguous translated residues. A V3J clonotype was defined by an identical inferred V gene, J gene, and CDR3 amino acid sequence. To compute the percentage overlap between repertoires, the number of shared unique clonotypes was divided by the size of the smaller repertoire. Three approaches were used to assess repertoire richness: RTK rarefaction, the Chao1 estimator, and Recon v2.1 estimates of unobserved clonotypes. Generation probabilities were computed with OLGA for all TCRbeta clonotypes obtained by the gDNA method from several donors. TCRdb retrieved this table from immuneACCESS and kept in-frame rearrangements only. Not all clones are present; in checked studies, unresolved V genes account for under half, and no reason is known for the remainder. That table furnishes V, J and clone size, whereas the DNA furnished D and trimming. This sample lists fewer than 1.6 million clones; roughly 98.5% were detected once. The top ten hold over 0.3% of the sample.

This TCR came from a man aged 30 to 39 in good health. Specimen: naive CD4+ T cells sorted from blood. The cell subset or site label here, explained by the study, means: CD45RA+ positively selected. The V and J genes are TRBV18 and TRBJ2-5; the D gene is perhaps TRBD1, on 6 matching bases. This receptor has the CDR3 CASSPNTGSQETQYF. In nucleotides, the sequence is TGTGCCAGCTCACCAAATACAGGGTCCCAAGAGACCCAGTACTTC.